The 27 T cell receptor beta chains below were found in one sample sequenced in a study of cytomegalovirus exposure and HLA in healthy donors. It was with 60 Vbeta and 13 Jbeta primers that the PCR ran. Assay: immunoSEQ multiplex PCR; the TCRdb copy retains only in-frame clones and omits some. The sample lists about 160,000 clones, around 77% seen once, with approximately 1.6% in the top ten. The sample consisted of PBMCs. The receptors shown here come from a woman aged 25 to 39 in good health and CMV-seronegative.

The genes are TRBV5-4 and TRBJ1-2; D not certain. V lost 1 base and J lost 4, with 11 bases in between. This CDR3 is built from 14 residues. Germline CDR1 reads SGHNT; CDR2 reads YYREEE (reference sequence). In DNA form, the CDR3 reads TGTGCCAGCAGCTTGTGGCAGGCTGGCTATGGCTACACCTTC. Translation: CASSLWQAGYGYTF. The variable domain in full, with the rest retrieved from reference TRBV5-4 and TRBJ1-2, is ETGVTQSPTHLIKTRGQQVTLRCSSQSGHNTVSWYQQALGQGPQFIFQYYREEENGRGNFPPRFSGLQFPNYSSELNVNALELDDSALYLCASSLWQAGYGYTFGSGTRLTVV.

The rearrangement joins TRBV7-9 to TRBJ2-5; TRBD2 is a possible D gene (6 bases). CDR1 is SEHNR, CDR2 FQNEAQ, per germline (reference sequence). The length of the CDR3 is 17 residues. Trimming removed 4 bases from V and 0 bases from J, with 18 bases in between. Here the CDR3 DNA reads TGTGCCAGCAGCTCCTCCCTGCCTAGCGCACACCAAGAGACCCAGTACTTC. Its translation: CASSSSLPSAHQETQYF.

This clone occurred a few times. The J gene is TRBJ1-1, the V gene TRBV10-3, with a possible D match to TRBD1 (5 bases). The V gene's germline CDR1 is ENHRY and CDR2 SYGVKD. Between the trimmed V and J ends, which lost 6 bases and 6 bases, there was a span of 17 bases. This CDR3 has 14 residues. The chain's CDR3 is CAIRAGESRAEAFF. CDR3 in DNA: TGTGCCATCAGAGCGGGTGAATCCAGGGCTGAAGCTTTCTTT.

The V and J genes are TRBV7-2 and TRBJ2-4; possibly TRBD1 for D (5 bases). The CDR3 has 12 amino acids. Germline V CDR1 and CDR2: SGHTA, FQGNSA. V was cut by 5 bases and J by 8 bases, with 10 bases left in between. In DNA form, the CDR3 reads TGTGCCAGCAGCAGCAGGGCACACATTCAGTACTTC. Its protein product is CASSSRAHIQYF.

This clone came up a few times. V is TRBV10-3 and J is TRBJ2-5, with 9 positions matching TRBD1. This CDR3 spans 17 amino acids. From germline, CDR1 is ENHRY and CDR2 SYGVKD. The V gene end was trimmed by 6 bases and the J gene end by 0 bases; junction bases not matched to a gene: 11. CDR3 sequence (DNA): TGTGCCATCAGCCCGAATCCGGGACAGGGTCACCAAGAGACCCAGTACTTC. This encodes CAISPNPGQGHQETQYF.

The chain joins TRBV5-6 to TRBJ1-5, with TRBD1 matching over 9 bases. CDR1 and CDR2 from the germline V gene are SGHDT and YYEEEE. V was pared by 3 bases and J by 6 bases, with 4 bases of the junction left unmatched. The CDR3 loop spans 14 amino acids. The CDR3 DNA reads TGTGCCAGCAGCTCCGGACAGGGGCGTCAGCCCCAGCATTTT. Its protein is CASSSGQGRQPQHF.

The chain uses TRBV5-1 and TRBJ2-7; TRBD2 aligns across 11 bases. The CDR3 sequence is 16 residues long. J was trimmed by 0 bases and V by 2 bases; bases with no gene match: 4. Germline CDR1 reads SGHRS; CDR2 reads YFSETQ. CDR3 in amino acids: CASSLLTSGNSYEQYF. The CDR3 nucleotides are TGCGCCAGCAGCTTATTGACTAGCGGGAACTCCTACGAGCAGTACTTC.

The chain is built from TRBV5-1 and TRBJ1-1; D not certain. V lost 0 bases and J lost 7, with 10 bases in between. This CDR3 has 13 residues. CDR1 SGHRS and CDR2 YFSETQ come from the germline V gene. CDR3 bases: TGCGCCAGCAGCTTGGGTGGAAGCGTTGAAGCTTTCTTT. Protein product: CASSLGGSVEAFF.

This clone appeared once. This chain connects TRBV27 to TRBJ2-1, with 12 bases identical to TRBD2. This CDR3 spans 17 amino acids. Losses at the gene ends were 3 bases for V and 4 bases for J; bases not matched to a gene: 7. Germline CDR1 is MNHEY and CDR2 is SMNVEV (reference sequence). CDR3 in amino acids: CASSFTATSGRYNEQFF. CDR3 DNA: TGTGCCAGCAGTTTCACAGCGACTAGCGGGAGATACAATGAGCAGTTCTTC.

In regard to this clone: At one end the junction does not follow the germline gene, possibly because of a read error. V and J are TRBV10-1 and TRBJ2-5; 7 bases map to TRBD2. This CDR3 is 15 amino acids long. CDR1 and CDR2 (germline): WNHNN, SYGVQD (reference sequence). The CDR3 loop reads CAISKPGLLKETQYF. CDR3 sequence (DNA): TGCGCCATCAGTAAGCCGGGACTACTCAAAGAGACCCAGTACTTC.

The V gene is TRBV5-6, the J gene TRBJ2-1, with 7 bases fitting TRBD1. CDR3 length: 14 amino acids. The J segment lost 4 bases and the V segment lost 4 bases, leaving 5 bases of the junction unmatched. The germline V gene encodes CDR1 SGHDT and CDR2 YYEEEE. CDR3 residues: CASSRTGSYNEQFF. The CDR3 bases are TGTGCCAGCAGCCGGACAGGATCTTACAATGAGCAGTTCTTC.

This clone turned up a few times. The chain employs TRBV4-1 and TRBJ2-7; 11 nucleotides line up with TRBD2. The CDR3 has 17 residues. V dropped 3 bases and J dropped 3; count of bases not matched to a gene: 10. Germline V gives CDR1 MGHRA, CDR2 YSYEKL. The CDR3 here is CASSQGHGTSGIYEQYF. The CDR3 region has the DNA TGCGCCAGCAGCCAGGGGCACGGGACTAGCGGTATCTACGAGCAGTACTTC.

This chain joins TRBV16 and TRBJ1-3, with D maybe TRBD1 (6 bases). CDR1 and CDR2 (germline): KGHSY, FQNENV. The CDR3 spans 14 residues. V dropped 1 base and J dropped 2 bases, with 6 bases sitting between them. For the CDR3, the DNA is TGTGCCAGCAGCCAATGGACAGCTGGAAACACCATATATTTT. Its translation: CASSQWTAGNTIYF.

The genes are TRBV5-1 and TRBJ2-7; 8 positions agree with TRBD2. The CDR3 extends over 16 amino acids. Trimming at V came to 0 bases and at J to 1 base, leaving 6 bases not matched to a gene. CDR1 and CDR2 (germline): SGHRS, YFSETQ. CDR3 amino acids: CASSLATVAGSYEQYF. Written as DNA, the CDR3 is TGCGCCAGCAGCTTGGCCACGGTAGCGGGGTCCTACGAGCAGTACTTC.

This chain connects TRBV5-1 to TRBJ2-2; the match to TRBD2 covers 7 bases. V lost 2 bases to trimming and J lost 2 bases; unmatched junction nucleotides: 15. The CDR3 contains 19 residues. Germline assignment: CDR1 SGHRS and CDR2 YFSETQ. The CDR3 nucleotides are TGCGCCAGCAGCTTAAATCCGACATCATGGGGGGGAAACACCGGGGAGCTGTTTTTT. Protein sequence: CASSLNPTSWGGNTGELFF.

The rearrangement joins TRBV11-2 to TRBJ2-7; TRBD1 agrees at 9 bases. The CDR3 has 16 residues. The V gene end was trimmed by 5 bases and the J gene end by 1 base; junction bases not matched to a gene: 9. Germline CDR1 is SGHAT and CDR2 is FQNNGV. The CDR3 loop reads CASSLGDRARSYEQYF. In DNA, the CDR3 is TGTGCCAGCAGCCTAGGGGACAGGGCCAGGTCCTACGAGCAGTACTTC. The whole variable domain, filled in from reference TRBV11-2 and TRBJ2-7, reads EAGVAQSPRYKIIEKRQSVAFWCNPISGHATLYWYQQILGQGPKLLIQFQNNGVVDDSQLPKDRFSAERLKGVDSTLKIQPAKLEDSAVYLCASSLGDRARSYEQYFGPGTRLTVT.

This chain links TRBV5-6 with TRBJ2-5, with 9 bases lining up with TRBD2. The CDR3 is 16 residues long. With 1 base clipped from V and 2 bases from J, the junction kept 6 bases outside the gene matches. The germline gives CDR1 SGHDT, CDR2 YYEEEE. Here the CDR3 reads CASSLRLAGIQETQYF. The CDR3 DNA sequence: TGTGCCAGCAGCTTGAGGCTAGCGGGGATTCAAGAGACCCAGTACTTC.

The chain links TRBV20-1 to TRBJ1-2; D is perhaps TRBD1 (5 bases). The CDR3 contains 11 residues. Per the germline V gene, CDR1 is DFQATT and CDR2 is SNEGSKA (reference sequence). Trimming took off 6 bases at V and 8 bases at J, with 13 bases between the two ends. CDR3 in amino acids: CSAGGEKGYTF. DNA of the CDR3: TGCAGTGCGGGGGGGGAGAAGGGCTACACCTTC.

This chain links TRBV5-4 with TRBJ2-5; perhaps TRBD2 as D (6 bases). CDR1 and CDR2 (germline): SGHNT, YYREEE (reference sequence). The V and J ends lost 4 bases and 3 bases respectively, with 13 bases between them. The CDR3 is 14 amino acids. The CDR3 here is CASSQTREKETQYF. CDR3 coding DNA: TGTGCCAGCAGCCAGACTAGAGAAAAAGAGACCCAGTACTTC. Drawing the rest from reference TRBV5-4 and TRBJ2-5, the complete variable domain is ETGVTQSPTHLIKTRGQQVTLRCSSQSGHNTVSWYQQALGQGPQFIFQYYREEENGRGNFPPRFSGLQFPNYSSELNVNALELDDSALYLCASSQTREKETQYFGPGTRLLVL.

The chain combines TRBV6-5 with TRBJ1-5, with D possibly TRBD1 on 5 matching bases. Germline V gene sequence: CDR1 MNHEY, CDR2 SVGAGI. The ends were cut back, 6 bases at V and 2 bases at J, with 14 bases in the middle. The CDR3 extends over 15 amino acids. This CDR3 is CASSIGREGNQPQHF. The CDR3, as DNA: TGTGCCAGCAGCATAGGCAGGGAGGGCAATCAGCCCCAGCATTTT.

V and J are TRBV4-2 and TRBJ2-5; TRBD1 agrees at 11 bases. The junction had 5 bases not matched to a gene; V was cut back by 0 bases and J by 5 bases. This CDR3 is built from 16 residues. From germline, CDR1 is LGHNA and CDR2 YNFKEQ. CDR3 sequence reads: CASSQEGTGGRETQYF. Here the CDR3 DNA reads TGTGCCAGCAGCCAAGAAGGGACAGGGGGTCGGGAGACCCAGTACTTC.

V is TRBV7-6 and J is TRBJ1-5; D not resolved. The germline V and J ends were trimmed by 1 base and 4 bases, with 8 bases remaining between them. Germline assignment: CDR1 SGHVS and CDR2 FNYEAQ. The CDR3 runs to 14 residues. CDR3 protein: CASSLDAGNQPQHF. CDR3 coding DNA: TGTGCCAGCAGCTTAGACGCGGGAAATCAGCCCCAGCATTTT.

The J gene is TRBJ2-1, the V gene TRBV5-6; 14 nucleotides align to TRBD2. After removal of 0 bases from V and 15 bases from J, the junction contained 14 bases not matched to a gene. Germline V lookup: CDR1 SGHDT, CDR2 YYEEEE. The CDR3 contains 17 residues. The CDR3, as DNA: TGTGCCAGCAGCTTGGATCTAGGACTAGCGGGAGGTATGTCGCCGTTCTTC. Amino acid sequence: CASSLDLGLAGGMSPFF. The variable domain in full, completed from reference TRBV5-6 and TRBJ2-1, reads DAGVTQSPTHLIKTRGQQVTLRCSPKSGHDTVSWYQQALGQGPQFIFQYYEEEERQRGNFPDRFSGHQFPNYSSELNVNALLLGDSALYLCASSLDLGLAGGMSPFFGPGTRLTVL.

CDR3 region: CASSLSSPGGLSNQPQHF. CDR3 in DNA: TGTGCCAGCAGTTTATCGAGCCCAGGGGGACTTAGCAATCAGCCCCAGCATTTT. The V gene is TRBV27, the J gene TRBJ1-5, with 7 bases lining up with TRBD1. After removal of 0 bases from V and 0 bases from J, the junction contained 8 bases not matched to a gene. Germline V gene lookup returns CDR1 MNHEY and CDR2 SMNVEV (reference sequence). This CDR3 comprises 18 residues.

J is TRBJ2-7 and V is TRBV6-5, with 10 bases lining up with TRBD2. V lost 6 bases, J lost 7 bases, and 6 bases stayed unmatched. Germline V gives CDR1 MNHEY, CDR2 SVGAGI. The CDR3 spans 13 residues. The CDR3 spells CASRASGSREQYF. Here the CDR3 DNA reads TGTGCCAGCAGGGCTAGCGGGAGTAGGGAGCAGTACTTC.

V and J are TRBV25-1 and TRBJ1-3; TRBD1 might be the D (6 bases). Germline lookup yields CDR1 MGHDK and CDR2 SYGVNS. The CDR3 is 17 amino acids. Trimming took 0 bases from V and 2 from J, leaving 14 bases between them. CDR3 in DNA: TGTGCCAGCAGTGAATATTCCGGGACAAGAACTGGAAACACCATATATTTT. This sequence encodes CASSEYSGTRTGNTIYF.

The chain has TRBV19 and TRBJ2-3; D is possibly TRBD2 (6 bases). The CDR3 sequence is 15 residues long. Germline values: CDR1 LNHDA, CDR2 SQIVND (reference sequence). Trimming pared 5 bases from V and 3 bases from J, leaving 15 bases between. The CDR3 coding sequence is TGTGCCAGTAGTTGGGGGACCCGGGGGACAGATACGCAGTATTTT. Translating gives CASSWGTRGTDTQYF. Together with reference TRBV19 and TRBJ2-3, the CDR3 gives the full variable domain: DGGITQSPKYLFRKEGQNVTLSCEQNLNHDAMYWYRQDPGQGLRLIYYSQIVNDFQKGDIAEGYSVSREKKESFPLTVTSAQKNPTAFYLCASSWGTRGTDTQYFGPGTRLTVL.